The 3 T cell receptor beta chains below come from one sample, sequenced in a study of T cell changes during pregnancy in multiple sclerosis. The table came from immunoSEQ multiplex PCR; TCRdb's copy has only in-frame clones and leaves some out. The sample consists of over 20,000 clones, 75% to 90% of them appearing once. Sequenced here: CD4+ T cells from peripheral blood mononuclear cells, sampled in the first trimester of pregnancy. These receptors originate from a female donor in good health, enrolled as a control in a pregnancy study.

V gene TRBV19 combines with J gene TRBJ2-3; no reliable D call. The CDR3 sequence is 13 residues long. Germline-derived CDR1 and CDR2 are LNHDA and SQIVND (reference sequence). Trimming pared 6 bases from V and 2 bases from J, leaving 9 bases between. The CDR3 region has the DNA TGTGCCAGTAGCCTCCGCGCCACAGATACGCAGTATTTT. Amino acid sequence: CASSLRATDTQYF.

V gene TRBV16 combines with J gene TRBJ1-6; D remains unclear. Trimming took 1 base from V and 9 from J, leaving 13 bases between them. Germline V gene lookup returns CDR1 KGHSY and CDR2 FQNENV. CDR3 length equals 15 residues. The CDR3 coding sequence is TGTGCCAGCAGCCAATTTGGGCAGCAAGGTTCACCCCTCCACTTT. This encodes CASSQFGQQGSPLHF.

The rearrangement joins TRBV9 to TRBJ2-7; a weak D match, TRBD1 (6 bases). CDR3 size: 16 residues. CDR1 SGDLS and CDR2 YYNGEE come from the germline V gene. V was shortened by 0 bases and J by 2 bases, with 15 bases between the two germline ends. The CDR3 sequence: CASSVGLGQLTYEQYF. CDR3 nucleotides: TGTGCCAGCAGCGTAGGCCTGGGACAATTAACCTACGAGCAGTACTTC.